This entry describes one TCR beta chain. The data were taken from a study of T cell repertoires in ileal Crohn's disease. This CDR3 region has 16 residues. Trimming left V 2 bases short and J 2 bases short, with 13 bases between. Germline values: CDR1 SGHTA, CDR2 FQGNSA. Time point given: neoterminal ileum biopsy at postoperative endoscopy, about 6 months after surgery. Produced via immunoSEQ multiplex PCR; TCRdb's table is partial and in-frame only. The table lists around 4,200 clones, around four fifths of them singletons. The source material was ileal tissue. The TCR comes from an adult with Crohn's disease. The rearrangement joins TRBV7-2 to TRBJ1-3; D is perhaps TRBD1 (5 bases). CDR3 DNA sequence: TGTGCCAGCAGCTTAAAGGGGAAGTCGGCTGGAAACACCATATATTTT. Protein sequence: CASSLKGKSAGNTIYF.